This is a list of T cell receptor beta chains from one sample in a study of immune evolution from preneoplasia to lung adenocarcinoma. TCRdb's table, derived via immunoSEQ multiplex PCR, lists solely in-frame clones and lacks some. Of more than 2,000 clones listed, 84% are singletons. The sample was FFPE lung adenocarcinoma in situ tissue. The source of these receptors is a person between 60 and 80 years old with lung adenocarcinoma. CDR3s include the opening cysteine and the closing phenylalanine or tryptophan. The D gene is left open where the match is weak. Rows give clone size only sometimes, using once, few, many, or a class for an expanded clone.

len,v_gene,d_gene,abundance,j_gene,CDR3nt,CDR3aa
15,TRBV12-5,.,.,TRBJ2-3,TGTGCTAGTGGTTTCGGGCAGGGGTTGGCAGATACGCAGTATTTT,CASGFGQGLADTQYF
14,TRBV30,TRBD1,once,TRBJ1-1,TGTGCCGTAGACAGGGTTGGATTGAACACTGAAGCTTTCTTT,CAVDRVGLNTEAFF
13,TRBV19,TRBD1,.,TRBJ1-5,TGTGCCAGTAGCCTGGACAGGGGGCAGCCCCAGCATTTT,CASSLDRGQPQHF
17,TRBV18,.,.,TRBJ2-2,TGTGCCAGCTCGCCCGGGGGTGGAGGGCCGAAGAGCGGGGAGCTGTTTTTT,CASSPGGGGPKSGELFF
15,TRBV4-1,TRBD2,.,TRBJ2-2,TGCGCCAGCAGCCAGCGGGAGGCGGACACCGGGGAGCTGTTTTTT,CASSQREADTGELFF
14,TRBV27,TRBD1,.,TRBJ2-5,TGTGCCAGCAGCAGAAGATCAGGGGGTGAGACCCAGTACTTC,CASSRRSGGETQYF
15,TRBV4-1,TRBD1,.,TRBJ2-7,TGCGCCAGCTCGCTATCACTGACAGGGGAATACGAGCAGTACTTC,CASSLSLTGEYEQYF
12,TRBV18,.,.,TRBJ2-1,TGTGCCAGCTCAAGGGAGGTCCATGAGCAGTTCTTC,CASSREVHEQFF
15,TRBV6-1,.,.,TRBJ2-5,TGTGCCAGCAGTGAAGTTGGGCTATGGGGAGAGACCCAGTACTTC,CASSEVGLWGETQYF
13,TRBV5-6,.,.,TRBJ1-2,TGTGCCAGCTTAATGGGAGCTTACGGTGGCTACACCTTC,CASLMGAYGGYTF
16,TRBV15,TRBD1,once,TRBJ2-3,TGTGCCACCAGCAGTCAAAACGGACAGGGGACAGATACGCAGTATTTT,CATSSQNGQGTDTQYF
15,TRBV5-4,.,.,TRBJ2-1,TGTGCCAGCAGCTTGGACGCGACAGTTTACAATGAGCAGTTCTTC,CASSLDATVYNEQFF
18,TRBV28,TRBD1,.,TRBJ2-7,TGTGCCAGCAGTTTATACCCCGGGACAGGGGTGGGGAGCTACGAGCAGTACTTC,CASSLYPGTGVGSYEQYF
18,TRBV7-6,TRBD2,.,TRBJ2-2,TGTGCCAGCAGCTTAGTATTAGCGGGAGGAACGAACACCGGGGAGCTGTTTTTT,CASSLVLAGGTNTGELFF
16,TRBV11-3,TRBD2,.,TRBJ2-1,TGTGCCAGCAGCTTAGCTACTCTAGCGGGAGAGAATGAGCAGTTCTTC,CASSLATLAGENEQFF
15,TRBV7-2,.,.,TRBJ2-2,TGTGCCAGCAGCCCAAGGAGACAGAACACCGGGGAGCTGTTTTTT,CASSPRRQNTGELFF
13,TRBV7-2,.,.,TRBJ1-1,TGTGCCAGCAGCTGGGGATACAACACTGAAGCTTTCTTT,CASSWGYNTEAFF
19,TRBV18,.,.,TRBJ2-3,TGTGCCAGCTCATCAAAGAGTCTGCGGGTCATCCGCACCACAGATACGCAGTATTTT,CASSSKSLRVIRTTDTQYF
17,TRBV27,TRBD1,.,TRBJ2-6,TGTGCCAGCACATTACAGGGGGCTAGCTCTGGGGCCAACGTCCTGACTTTC,CASTLQGASSGANVLTF
16,TRBV5-1,.,.,TRBJ2-5,TGCGCCAGCAGCTTCTCCTCAGGGGGGGTCGGTGAGACCCAGTACTTC,CASSFSSGGVGETQYF
14,TRBV28,.,.,TRBJ2-7,TGTGCCAGCAGAACAGGGTTCAGGGTTCACGAGCAGTACTTC,CASRTGFRVHEQYF
14,TRBV6-1,.,.,TRBJ1-2,TGTGCCAGCAGTGTGACAGTTTCTGGGTATGGCTACACCTTC,CASSVTVSGYGYTF
14,TRBV15,.,.,TRBJ1-4,TGTGCCACCAGCAGAGATCCCGCGGACGAAAAACTGTTTTTT,CATSRDPADEKLFF
15,TRBV5-5,.,.,TRBJ2-7,TGTGCCAGCAGCTTGAGGCAGGGTGTTACCTACGAGCAGTACTTC,CASSLRQGVTYEQYF
15,TRBV27,TRBD2,.,TRBJ2-1,TGTGCCAGCAGTTTAACCCCGGGAGGGTCCAGTGAGCAGTTCTTC,CASSLTPGGSSEQFF
15,TRBV7-9,TRBD2,few,TRBJ2-7,TGTGCCAGCAGCGGCTTACTAGCGGGAGACTACGAGCAGTACTTC,CASSGLLAGDYEQYF
14,TRBV28,.,.,TRBJ1-4,TGTGCCAGCAGTTTACGTTACATTCGGGAAAAACTGTTTTTT,CASSLRYIREKLFF
16,TRBV7-2,TRBD1,.,TRBJ2-7,TGTGCCAGCAGCGTACGGGACAGGAGAAGCTCCTACGAGCAGTACTTC,CASSVRDRRSSYEQYF
16,TRBV30,.,.,TRBJ2-6,TGTGCCTGGAGTGTATTGGGGGGCTCTGGGGCCAACGTCCTGACTTTC,CAWSVLGGSGANVLTF
13,TRBV7-3,TRBD2,.,TRBJ2-1,TGTGCCAGCAGCTCTACTAGCGGGACTGAGCAGTTCTTC,CASSSTSGTEQFF
15,TRBV15,TRBD1,.,TRBJ1-5,TGTGCCACCAGCAGCGAACTTACAGGGGTTCAGCCCCAGCATTTT,CATSSELTGVQPQHF
14,TRBV6-1,TRBD1,.,TRBJ2-2,TGTGCCAGCAGCAGGACAGGGGCAACCGGGGAGCTGTTTTTT,CASSRTGATGELFF
14,TRBV30,.,.,TRBJ2-3,TGTGCCTGGAGAAGCGGCGGCCGCACAGATACGCAGTATTTT,CAWRSGGRTDTQYF
15,TRBV7-2,.,.,TRBJ2-7,TGTGCCAGCAGCCCGGGGGGCCTACTCTGGTACGAGCAGTACTTC,CASSPGGLLWYEQYF
18,TRBV15,.,.,TRBJ2-6,TGTGCCACCAGCAGAGATGGGTTAGGGCCGGCTGGGGCCAACGTCCTGACTTTC,CATSRDGLGPAGANVLTF
15,TRBV6-1,.,.,TRBJ1-3,TGTGCCAGCAGTGCTTCACAGGGTGGTGGAAACACCATATATTTT,CASSASQGGGNTIYF
13,TRBV10-2,.,.,TRBJ2-3,TGCGCCAGCGTGGAGCGGGTTACAGATACGCAGTATTTT,CASVERVTDTQYF
15,TRBV6-5,TRBD1,.,TRBJ2-7,TGTGCCAGCAGTAGATCCGGGACAGGGGGCTGGGGCCAGTACTTC,CASSRSGTGGWGQYF
14,TRBV19,.,.,TRBJ1-1,TGTGCCAGTAGTAAGGGACCGTTGAACACTGAAGCTTTCTTT,CASSKGPLNTEAFF
16,TRBV9,.,.,TRBJ2-7,TGTGCCAGCAGCCTCACAACCGGGACAAACCTTCCCGAGCAGTACTTC,CASSLTTGTNLPEQYF
14,TRBV6-5,.,.,TRBJ2-6,TGTGCCAGCAGTTACGCGGCCGGGGCCAACGTCCTGACTTTC,CASSYAAGANVLTF
15,TRBV5-6,.,.,TRBJ2-4,TGTGCCAGCAGCTTGCCCGGAACAGGCAAAAACATTCAGTACTTC,CASSLPGTGKNIQYF
17,TRBV28,TRBD1,once,TRBJ1-5,TGTGCCAGCAGTTCATCCGGGACAGGGCATGGCAATCAGCCCCAGCATTTT,CASSSSGTGHGNQPQHF
14,TRBV29-1,TRBD1,few,TRBJ1-1,TGCAGCGTTGTGTCGGGACAGGGGATTACTGAAGCTTTCTTT,CSVVSGQGITEAFF
14,TRBV5-4,.,once,TRBJ2-5,TGTGCCAGCAGCCCCAAAGCGCTACAAGAGACCCAGTACTTC,CASSPKALQETQYF
14,TRBV7-3,TRBD1,.,TRBJ2-3,TGTGCCAGCAGCCCGACAGGGGGCGGAGATACGCAGTATTTT,CASSPTGGGDTQYF
15,TRBV19,TRBD1,.,TRBJ1-1,TGTGCCAGTACCCCTCGACAGGGGGTGAACACTGAAGCTTTCTTT,CASTPRQGVNTEAFF
14,TRBV2,TRBD2,.,TRBJ2-3,TGTGCCAGCTCTCCGCGGGGGGCACCAGATACGCAGTATTTT,CASSPRGAPDTQYF
16,TRBV27,TRBD2,.,TRBJ2-3,TGTGCCAGCAGTGAATTTCGGGGGGGCCACTTAGATACGCAGTATTTT,CASSEFRGGHLDTQYF
16,TRBV19,TRBD1,.,TRBJ2-2,TGTGCCAGTAGTATCACCTTGAGGACAGGGACCGGGGAGCTGTTTTTT,CASSITLRTGTGELFF
15,TRBV19,.,.,TRBJ1-5,TGTGCCAGTAGTATAGGACAGTTTAGCAATCAGCCCCAGCATTTT,CASSIGQFSNQPQHF
13,TRBV5-5,.,once,TRBJ2-7,TGTGCCAGCAGCTTGCGAGACGATGGACGGCAGTACTTC,CASSLRDDGRQYF
17,TRBV7-2,TRBD2,.,TRBJ2-2,TGTGCCAGCAGCTTAGGACCGGCGGGAGGGAACACCGGGGAGCTGTTTTTT,CASSLGPAGGNTGELFF